Following are 21 T cell receptor beta chains from one sample sequenced in a study of somatic mutations in cytotoxic T cells in rheumatoid arthritis. The table came from immunoSEQ multiplex PCR; TCRdb's copy has only in-frame clones and leaves some out. The table includes roughly 9,800 clones, 75% to 85% detected once. The sample consisted of CD8+ T cells sorted from blood. These receptors all come from an adult with rheumatoid arthritis.

V and J are TRBV7-3 and TRBJ2-7, with a tentative D call TRBD2 (6 bases). V lost 2 bases and J lost 5, with 10 bases in between. Germline CDR1 SGHTA, CDR2 FQGTGA. CDR3 size: 13 residues. CDR3 region: CASSLGGENEQYF. The CDR3 nucleotides read TGTGCCAGCAGCTTAGGAGGGGAAAACGAGCAGTACTTC. Variable domain in full (rest from reference TRBV7-3 and TRBJ2-7): GAGVSQTPSNKVTEKGKYVELRCDPISGHTALYWYRQSLGQGPEFLIYFQGTGAADDSGLPNDRFFAVRPEGSVSTLKIQRTERGDSAVYLCASSLGGENEQYFGPGTRLTVT.

The chain is built from TRBV7-9 and TRBJ1-4; 8 bases fit TRBD1. The germline V gene encodes CDR1 SEHNR and CDR2 FQNEAQ (reference sequence). The V gene end was trimmed by 4 bases and the J gene end by 8 bases; junction bases not matched to a gene: 6. The CDR3 has 14 amino acids. The CDR3 region has the DNA TGTGCCAGCAGCTCCCGGGACAGGAACGAAAAACTGTTTTTT. As protein: CASSSRDRNEKLFF.

This rearrangement joins TRBV14 to TRBJ2-5; the match to TRBD2 covers 7 bases. This CDR3 spans 15 amino acids. Per the germline V gene, CDR1 is SGHDN and CDR2 is FVKESK. Losses at the gene ends were 0 bases for V and 5 bases for J; bases not matched to a gene: 6. This CDR3 reads CASSQERRGGETQYF. The CDR3 DNA sequence: TGTGCCAGCAGCCAAGAGAGGAGGGGAGGGGAGACCCAGTACTTC.

This chain joins TRBV4-3 and TRBJ1-4, with TRBD1 matching over 9 bases. CDR3 size: 14 residues. Per germline, CDR1 LGHNA and CDR2 YSLEER. V lost 3 bases to trimming and J lost 8 bases; unmatched junction nucleotides: 4. The CDR3 nucleotides are TGCGCCAGCAGCCAGGACAGGGGAAACGAAAAACTGTTTTTT. Translation: CASSQDRGNEKLFF.

The chain couples TRBV10-3 to TRBJ2-1; D is unresolved. The V end was cut by 0 bases, the J end by 5 bases, with 2 bases between. The CDR3 has 12 amino acids. Per the germline V gene, CDR1 is ENHRY and CDR2 is SYGVKD. This CDR3 is CAISESDNEQFF. CDR3 bases: TGTGCCATCAGTGAGTCGGACAATGAGCAGTTCTTC.

This chain uses TRBV2 with TRBJ2-3; unclear D gene. The CDR3 runs 15 residues. V lost 1 base and J 2 bases, leaving 10 bases between the germline ends. Looked up from germline, CDR1 is SNHLY and CDR2 is FYNNEI. In DNA, the CDR3 is TGTGCCAGCAGTGAAGGGGGTGGCTCCACAGATACGCAGTATTTT. Its protein is CASSEGGGSTDTQYF. Full variable domain (rest looked up from reference TRBV2 and TRBJ2-3): EPEVTQTPSHQVTQMGQEVILRCVPISNHLYFYWYRQILGQKVEFLVSFYNNEISEKSEIFDDQFSVERPDGSNFTLKIRSTKLEDSAMYFCASSEGGGSTDTQYFGPGTRLTVL.

In the case of this clone: In the same sample, other DNA sequences code for this CDR3. The chain employs TRBV19 and TRBJ1-5; unclear D gene. This CDR3 is built from 15 residues. Germline-derived CDR1 and CDR2 are LNHDA and SQIVND (reference sequence). V gave up 3 bases and J gave up 0 bases, with 9 bases separating them. CDR3 region: CASSIVGYSNQPQHF. The DNA for the CDR3 is TGTGCCAGTAGTATTGTGGGATATAGCAATCAGCCCCAGCATTTT.

This chain links TRBV28 with TRBJ1-1, with no clear D. Germline V gene lookup returns CDR1 MDHEN and CDR2 SYDVKM. The V end lost 2 bases, the J end lost 0 bases, and 7 bases lay between the germline ends. The CDR3 has 14 residues. The CDR3 sequence is CASSLIVVNTEAFF. The CDR3 DNA sequence: TGTGCCAGCAGTTTAATTGTGGTGAACACTGAAGCTTTCTTT. The variable domain in full, completed from reference TRBV28 and TRBJ1-1, reads DVKVTQSSRYLVKRTGEKVFLECVQDMDHENMFWYRQDPGLGLRLIYFSYDVKMKEKGDIPEGYSVSREKKERFSLILESASTNQTSMYLCASSLIVVNTEAFFGQGTRLTVV.

The J gene is TRBJ2-7, the V gene TRBV21-1; the table names TRBD1, a call not compared with the DNA. TRBV21-1 is labeled a pseudogene. CDR3 length: 16 amino acids. The CDR3 nucleotides are TGTGCCAGCAGCAAAGAGGGCGGGACAGGGGGCTACGAGCAGTACTTC. Its translation: CASSKEGGTGGYEQYF.

This clone was recorded only once. The chain links TRBV15 to TRBJ2-7, with D hard to call. Germline values: CDR1 LNHNV, CDR2 YYDKDF (reference sequence). CDR3 size: 12 residues. V shed 5 bases and J shed 4 bases, with 9 bases lying between them. The CDR3 DNA reads TGTGCCACCAGCGGAACTACTTACGAGCAGTACTTC. It specifies CATSGTTYEQYF.

The sample holds a few counts of this clone. The rearrangement uses TRBV4-1 and TRBJ1-1, with 7 bases aligning to TRBD1. CDR1 and CDR2 (germline): MGHRA, YSYEKL. The CDR3 is 15 amino acids. V gave up 2 bases and J gave up 7 bases; unmatched junction bases: 10. The CDR3 sequence: CASSQPRGLFGEAFF. DNA for the CDR3: TGCGCCAGCAGCCAACCCAGGGGGTTATTTGGTGAAGCTTTCTTT.

The chain carries TRBV7-2 and TRBJ1-6; TRBD1 is a possible D gene (5 bases). The germline gives CDR1 SGHTA, CDR2 FQGNSA. Trimming took 9 bases from V and 7 from J, leaving 19 bases between them. CDR3 length equals 15 residues. In nucleotides, the CDR3 is TGTGCCAGTACTAAGTGGGGGGGTGGAAATTCACCCCTCCACTTT. It codes for CASTKWGGGNSPLHF.

The V gene is TRBV15, the J gene TRBJ2-3; 8 nucleotides line up with TRBD2. This CDR3 contains 15 residues. The germline CDR1 and CDR2 sequences are LNHNV and YYDKDF (reference sequence). Trimming took 0 bases from V and 1 from J; bases not matched to a gene: 0. The CDR3 sequence: CATSRERGGTDTQYF. CDR3 nucleotides: TGTGCCACCAGCAGAGAGCGGGGGGGCACAGATACGCAGTATTTT.

CDR3: CASSLAELGTDTQYF. The CDR3 DNA sequence: TGTGCCAGCAGCTTAGCGGAATTGGGGACAGATACGCAGTATTTT. The chain employs TRBV7-6 and TRBJ2-3, with D hard to call. Trimming took off 0 bases at V and 3 bases at J, with 10 bases between the two ends. The CDR3 totals 15 residues. CDR1 SGHVS and CDR2 FNYEAQ come from the germline V gene.

A few counts support this clone. The genes are TRBV20-1 and TRBJ1-2; D possibly corresponds to TRBD1 (5 bases). The CDR3 runs 10 residues. CDR1 DFQATT and CDR2 SNEGSKA come from the germline V gene (reference sequence). V was shortened by 6 bases and J by 7 bases, with 9 bases between the two germline ends. Written as DNA, the CDR3 is TGCAGTGCCTTGGACACTGGCTACACCTTC. Translation gives CSALDTGYTF.

J is TRBJ2-3 and V is TRBV11-1; tentatively, D is TRBD1 (6 bases). The CDR3 is 15 residues long. V was pared by 0 bases and J by 6 bases, with 13 bases between. Germline V lookup: CDR1 SGHAT, CDR2 FQDESV (reference sequence). The DNA of the CDR3 is TGTGCCAGCAGCTTAGCCAGGGGTGCATTGGATACGCAGTATTTT. Its translation is CASSLARGALDTQYF.

This clone has only one observation. This CDR3 reads CASSVDGVADTQYF. CDR3 nucleotide sequence: TGTGCCAGCAGCGTAGACGGGGTGGCAGATACGCAGTATTTT. The chain carries TRBV9 and TRBJ2-3, with a weak D call TRBD2 (5 bases). CDR3 size: 14 residues. Per germline, CDR1 SGDLS and CDR2 YYNGEE. The V and J ends lost 0 bases and 4 bases respectively, with 9 bases between them.

The CDR3 loop is CASSHLRGLNTEAFF. In nucleotides, the CDR3 is TGCGCCAGCAGCCATCTGAGGGGGCTGAACACTGAAGCTTTCTTT. V usage is TRBV4-1 and J usage is TRBJ1-1; 7 nucleotides align to TRBD1. There are 15 residues in the CDR3. Germline V gene data show CDR1 as MGHRA and CDR2 as YSYEKL. V dropped 3 bases and J dropped 0; count of bases not matched to a gene: 4.

The chain has TRBV4-1 and TRBJ1-6; TRBD1 matches 7 bases. The junction had 6 bases not matched to a gene; V was cut back by 1 base and J by 9 bases. Germline CDR1 and CDR2: MGHRA and YSYEKL. The length of the CDR3 is 15 residues. CDR3 DNA: TGCGCCAGCAGCCAAGGTCAGGGGGTAGGTTCACCCCTCCACTTT. Translating it yields CASSQGQGVGSPLHF.

This clone is a singleton in its sample. The gene calls are TRBV6-5 and TRBJ2-7; TRBD2 agrees at 7 bases. CDR1 and CDR2 from the germline V gene are MNHEY and SVGAGI. V lost 0 bases and J lost 3; bases outside the gene matches: 8. This CDR3 is built from 16 residues. The CDR3 sequence is CASSYSGGGGDYEQYF. CDR3 in DNA: TGTGCCAGCAGTTACTCTGGCGGGGGAGGTGACTACGAGCAGTACTTC.

The gene calls are TRBV28 and TRBJ1-4, with D perhaps matching TRBD1 (5 bases). There are 16 residues in the CDR3. Germline V gene sequence: CDR1 MDHEN, CDR2 SYDVKM. Trimming took off 6 bases at V and 5 bases at J, with 19 bases between the two ends. The CDR3 is CASSNSRGRSNEKLFF. In DNA form, the CDR3 reads TGTGCCAGCAGCAACTCGCGGGGACGGTCGAATGAAAAACTGTTTTTT.